This T cell receptor (beta chain) was observed in a study of glioma-infiltrating T cells listed by TCRdb under 2016. Some background on the complete study: The study sequenced TCR alpha- and beta-chain repertoires from glioma tissue, from non-neoplastic brain tissue and from matched peripheral blood mononuclear cells. Each tissue-infiltrating repertoire was compared with the same patient's peripheral blood repertoire to measure divergence between tissue and blood T-cell populations. The paired cohort was made up of three low-grade glioma patients, 8 or 9 primary glioblastoma patients and three non-glioma patients who contributed non-neoplastic brain tissue. General study outcomes and caveats: VJ-independent divergence between tissue and blood was found to be below expectation in non-neoplastic patients but above expectation in all gliomas, particularly low-grade gliomas. Very few CDR3 sequences were found to be shared between tissue and blood, and this scarcity was attributed to high CDR3 diversity and limited sampling. Group comparisons rested on small numbers: three non-neoplastic, three low-grade glioma and roughly eight glioblastoma patients.

The germline V gene supplies CDR1 SGHAT and CDR2 FQNNGV. Trimming takes 2 bases from V and 0 bases from J, and the germline ends sit 11 bases apart. The CDR3 runs 17 amino acids, cysteine and phenylalanine included. Only the CDR3 DNA is retained, 51 bases long and in frame from the first base. With regard to this clonotype: Which antigen it targets is not known. Qualities for individual bases were not recorded, and no much larger clone is one base off.

TCR alpha and beta CDR3 regions were amplified with the iRepertoire nested amplicon-rescue multiplex PCR (arm-PCR) platform from RNA. The input for one-step reverse transcription and amplification was about 100-450 ng of tissue mRNA or PBMC total RNA. Following bead purification, Illumina adapters were added by a secondary multiplex PCR, and libraries between 200 and 400 bp were gel-purified. Libraries carried internal 6-nucleotide barcodes used for demultiplexing. Sequencing of the libraries was done on an Illumina MiSeq using 2x220 or 2x250 nucleotide paired-end reads. The study's own analysis went as follows. FLASH 1.2.11 was used to merge paired reads, and BWA-MEM then aligned the reads to the GRCh37 human genome before TRA and TRB reads were extracted. An IMGT-derived reference of cassette sequences and CDR3 motifs, with pseudogenes included, was used for V and J assignment. Reads were translated in three frames, and productive CDR3s were defined by a C…FGXG motif without stop codons. Unique combinations of V-J cassette pair and CDR3 amino acid sequence were defined as clonotypes. Reads were filtered by Hamming distance, with the threshold set by the sequence error rate of each sample in mapped regions. TCRdb redid the processing of the public reads, applying fastp at Q25 and MiXCR, and retained in-frame beta chains. CDR3 protein sequences are deduplicated, and each keeps its most common genes and DNA. Here the V and J calls rest on TCRdb's processing, not on the authors' analysis. This sample holds over 130,000 distinct CDR3 sequences; roughly two fifths were observed only once. Over 15% of the sample goes to the ten largest clones.

The V and J genes are TRBV11-2 and TRBJ2-6; a confident D gene designation cannot be given. This TCR came from a human donor with low-grade glioma or glioblastoma, undergoing nonglioma brain surgery, or in good health (not recorded which). The specimen sequenced was glioma tissue, nonneoplastic brain tissue, or PBMCs (not recorded which). The CDR3 has the sequence CASSLSLPNSGANVLTF. At the DNA level, the sequence is TGTGCCAGCAGCTTATCTTTGCCGAACTCTGGGGCCAACGTCCTGACTTTC.